One sample yielded the 8 T cell receptor beta chains listed below, sequenced in a study of shared clonotypes between healthy human individuals. The table came from immunoSEQ multiplex PCR; TCRdb's copy has only in-frame clones and leaves some out. The sample lists more than 850,000 clones, about 84% occurring once. The sequenced material came from memory CD4+ T cells from PBMCs. Specified subset: CD45RA-negative fraction. These receptors all stem from a young man in good health. Some clones in this sample may be carry-over from other donors' samples.

The chain carries TRBV6-1 and TRBJ1-1; possible D gene TRBD1, 5 bases. The V gene lost 6 bases and the J gene lost 1 base, with 9 bases spanning the gap. CDR1 is MNHNS and CDR2 is SASEGT in the germline V gene. CDR3 length equals 13 residues. The CDR3 sequence: CASSPGGNTEAFF. CDR3 bases: TGTGCCAGCAGCCCGGGGGGGAACACTGAAGCTTTCTTT.

This clone appeared a few times. The sample carries other DNA sequences with the same CDR3. The V call is TRBV30, the J call TRBJ1-3; tentative D call: TRBD1 (6 bases). This CDR3 is 14 amino acids long. The germline gives CDR1 GTSNPN, CDR2 SVGIG (reference sequence). The ends were cut back, 4 bases at V and 1 base at J, with 11 bases in the middle. CDR3: CAWTTGFSGNTIYF. The CDR3, as DNA: TGTGCCTGGACTACAGGGTTTTCTGGAAACACCATATATTTT.

This clone has only one observation. This chain links TRBV6-1 with TRBJ2-1, with TRBD1 matching 8 bases. Germline V gene sequence: CDR1 MNHNS, CDR2 SASEGT. This CDR3 is built from 17 residues. V dropped 1 base and J dropped 4; count of bases not matched to a gene: 9. For the CDR3, the DNA is TGTGCCAGCAGTGAAGATGTATGGGACAGGCGGTACAATGAGCAGTTCTTC. As protein: CASSEDVWDRRYNEQFF.

This chain links TRBV7-2 with TRBJ1-2; unclear D gene. The CDR3 sequence is 15 residues long. V lost 1 base to trimming and J lost 6 bases, with 15 bases between them. Germline loops: CDR1 SGHTA, CDR2 FQGNSA. As DNA, the CDR3 is TGTGCCAGCAGCTTAGGGCGGGCCGGTGCAGATGGCTACACCTTC. Its translation: CASSLGRAGADGYTF.

The table lists this clone with a few counts. The genes are TRBV28 and TRBJ2-7, with 8 positions matching TRBD1. V gave up 3 bases and J gave up 5 bases; unmatched junction bases: 15. Germline V lookup: CDR1 MDHEN, CDR2 SYDVKM. The CDR3 has 17 amino acids. CDR3 loop: CASSFAQGAYAFHEQYF. CDR3 DNA: TGTGCCAGCAGTTTCGCGCAGGGGGCCTATGCTTTCCACGAGCAGTACTTC.

The V and J genes are TRBV29-1 and TRBJ2-3; 9 bases map to TRBD2. Per the germline V gene, CDR1 is SQVTM and CDR2 is ANQGSEA. J lost 1 base, V lost 7 bases, and 3 bases had no gene match. This CDR3 is built from 13 residues. DNA of the CDR3: TGCAGCGCCGAGCGGGAGGGCACAGATACGCAGTATTTT. As protein: CSAEREGTDTQYF.

This chain connects TRBV7-2 to TRBJ2-1; 8 bases match TRBD1. Looked up from germline, CDR1 is SGHTA and CDR2 is FQGNSA. The V gene end was trimmed by 4 bases and the J gene end by 3 bases; junction bases not matched to a gene: 5. The CDR3 is 15 amino acids. The CDR3 bases are TGTGCCAGCAGCTCGCCGGGACAGGTCTACAATGAGCAGTTCTTC. Protein sequence: CASSSPGQVYNEQFF.

Comment on this clone: A much bigger clone sits one base away, suggesting this may be a read error. The chain has TRBV5-5 and TRBJ2-6; D is unclear. With 0 bases removed from V and 0 bases from J, the gap between germline ends came to 4 bases. The CDR3 extends over 15 amino acids. Germline V gives CDR1 SGHKS, CDR2 YYEKEE (reference sequence). CDR3 loop: CASSLVASGANVLTF. For the CDR3, the DNA is TGTGCCAGCAGCTTGGTGGCCTCTGGGGCCAACGTCCTGACTTTC.